This is a list of T cell receptor beta chains from one sample in a study of OX40 agonist ivuxolimab in advanced cancers. Generated by immunoSEQ multiplex PCR, the TCRdb table keeps only in-frame clones and is missing some. The sample contains 15,000 to 20,000 clones, 73% of which appear only once. Sequences were derived from CD4+ or CD8+ T cells sorted from blood, sampled in a trial of the OX40 agonist ivuxolimab. All receptors derive from an adult with an advanced solid tumor such as melanoma, head and neck, liver or kidney cancer. Each CDR3 is given with its conserved first and last residue. The order of the fields is V gene, D gene, J gene, clone size, CDR3 length, CDR3 protein, CDR3 DNA. The D gene is left open where the match is weak. Rows may omit the clone size; those that give it use once, few, many or a size class.

>TRBV11-2|NA|TRBJ2-7|NA|13
CASSLTPAYEQYF
TGTGCCAGCAGCTTGACCCCGGCCTACGAGCAGTACTTC
>TRBV9|NA|TRBJ2-7|NA|14
CASSVGPGDYEQYF
TGTGCCAGCAGCGTAGGGCCGGGGGACTACGAGCAGTACTTC
>TRBV19|TRBD1|TRBJ1-6|few|14
CASTGQGDNSPLHF
TGTGCCAGTACCGGACAGGGCGATAATTCACCCCTCCACTTT
>TRBV6-5|TRBD1|TRBJ1-1|NA|15
CASSFSPTGSTEAFF
TGTGCCAGCAGTTTTTCCCCGACAGGGAGCACTGAAGCTTTCTTT
>TRBV19|NA|TRBJ1-1|NA|14
CASSIGAQNTEAFF
TGTGCCAGTAGTATCGGGGCCCAGAACACTGAAGCTTTCTTT
>TRBV29-1|NA|TRBJ2-1|NA|15
CSVFPQAVLSNEQFF
TGCAGCGTTTTTCCCCAGGCTGTATTGAGCAATGAGCAGTTCTTC
>TRBV19|TRBD2|TRBJ2-1|NA|17
CASNLNGLAGGRGEQFF
TGTGCCAGTAACCTAAACGGGCTAGCGGGAGGTAGGGGTGAGCAGTTCTTC
>TRBV6-4|NA|TRBJ2-1|NA|16
CASSEDPGTGPNEQFF
TGTGCCAGCAGTGAGGATCCCGGGACCGGTCCAAATGAGCAGTTCTTC
>TRBV19|NA|TRBJ2-1|NA|12
CASSVGGDEQFF
TGTGCCAGTAGTGTGGGGGGCGATGAGCAGTTCTTC
>TRBV1|NA|TRBJ1-2|NA|12
CTRRQGSDGYTF
TGCACCAGACGACAGGGGAGTGATGGCTACACCTTC
>TRBV5-5|NA|TRBJ2-5|NA|14
CASSLVGSQETQYF
TGTGCCAGCAGCTTGGTTGGCAGCCAAGAGACCCAGTACTTC
>TRBV5-4|TRBD1|TRBJ2-7|NA|15
CASRLGTGSSYEQYF
TGTGCCAGCAGGTTGGGGACAGGGAGCTCCTACGAGCAGTACTTC
>TRBV10-3|NA|TRBJ1-4|NA|15
CAISDVGEVDEKLFF
TGTGCCATCAGTGACGTGGGGGAGGTCGACGAAAAACTGTTTTTT
>TRBV6-1|TRBD1|TRBJ2-7|NA|14
CASREDREYYEQYF
TGTGCCAGCAGAGAGGACAGGGAATACTACGAGCAGTACTTC
>TRBV27|NA|TRBJ2-1|NA|12
CASGRPLDEQFF
TGTGCCAGTGGTAGACCCCTGGATGAGCAGTTCTTC
>TRBV6-5|TRBD1|TRBJ1-2|NA|14
CASSYTTGGYGYTF
TGTGCCAGCAGTTACACGACAGGGGGTTATGGCTACACCTTC
>TRBV14|TRBD2|TRBJ2-1|NA|16
CASSQTAGGPSYEQFF
TGTGCCAGCAGCCAAACAGCGGGAGGGCCTAGCTATGAGCAGTTCTTC
>TRBV28|TRBD1|TRBJ2-3|few|14
CASSPDRGSDTQYF
TGTGCCAGCAGTCCGGACAGGGGATCAGATACGCAGTATTTT
>TRBV7-9|NA|TRBJ1-1|few|12
CVGFSGNTEAFF
TGTGTGGGATTCAGTGGAAACACTGAAGCTTTCTTT
>TRBV29-1|TRBD2|TRBJ2-3|NA|15
CSVERGIRNTDTQYF
TGCAGCGTTGAGCGGGGGATTCGTAACACAGATACGCAGTATTTT
>TRBV15|TRBD1|TRBJ2-3|few|15
CATSRGTGEADTQYF
TGTGCCACCAGCAGAGGGACAGGGGAAGCAGATACGCAGTATTTT
>TRBV6-5|TRBD1|TRBJ2-7|NA|15
CASSARTGSSYEQYF
TGTGCCAGCAGCGCACGGACAGGGAGCTCCTACGAGCAGTACTTC
>TRBV6-4|NA|TRBJ2-1|NA|14
CASSDSSSYNEQFF
TGTGCCAGCAGTGACTCTAGCTCCTACAATGAGCAGTTCTTC
>TRBV9|NA|TRBJ2-7|NA|15
CASSPEPGFAHEQYF
TGTGCCAGCAGCCCTGAACCCGGGTTCGCCCACGAGCAGTACTTC